This T cell receptor (beta chain) is drawn from a study of shared clonotypes between healthy human individuals. Notes on the study in general: Memory subsets generally showed lower estimated richness than naive subsets.

V gave up 5 bases and J gave up 4 bases; unmatched junction bases: 6. CDR1 is MNHEY and CDR2 is SMNVEV in the germline V gene (reference sequence). CDR3 length: 17 amino acids. For this clone: The antigen is unknown.

TCRdb's table, derived via immunoSEQ multiplex PCR, lists solely in-frame clones and lacks some. The data contain roughly 500,000 clones, about 95% of them singletons. The source is a woman aged 30 to 39 in good health. The rearrangement joins TRBV27 to TRBJ2-2; 14 bases line up with TRBD2. Sequences were obtained from naive CD4+ T cells sorted from blood. The sample's subset: CD45RA+ positively selected. CDR3 coding DNA: TGTGCCAGCAGTCCTGGACTAGCGGGAGGAGGCACCGGGGAGCTGTTTTTT. Amino acids: CASSPGLAGGGTGELFF.